The rows below give T cell receptor beta chains drawn from one sample of a study of PD-L1 blockade in urothelial cancer. Using immunoSEQ multiplex PCR, the repertoire was profiled, and TCRdb retains in-frame clones only, with some absent. The sample records more than 45,000 clones, approximately 88% being singletons. This specimen consisted of PBMCs, obtained around atezolizumab (anti-PD-L1) treatment. The receptors derive from a man older than 75 with urothelial cancer. The CDR3 runs from the conserved cysteine through the conserved F or W. The D gene is left open where the match is weak. Only part of the rows carry a size: once, few, many, or a class if the clone is expanded.

d_gene | j_gene | abundance | v_gene | CDR3nt | CDR3aa
. | TRBJ2-7 | once | TRBV5-6 | TGTGCCAGCAGCCTCGGTACGGCGACTCAGTACTTC | CASSLGTATQYF
TRBD1 | TRBJ1-4 | . | TRBV7-9 | TGTGCCAGCAGCCCCGACAGGGGAAATGATGAACTGTTTTTT | CASSPDRGNDELFF
. | TRBJ2-5 | . | TRBV19 | TGTGCCAGTAGGGCGGCTGAAGTGAGTAAAGAGACCCAGTACTTC | CASRAAEVSKETQYF
. | TRBJ2-7 | . | TRBV5-8 | TGTGCCAGCAGAGAGCGAGGGGGTTCCTACGAGCAGTACTTC | CASRERGGSYEQYF
TRBD2 | TRBJ2-3 | . | TRBV29-1 | TGCAGCGTGAAGCGGGATCAAGCAGATACGCAGTATTTT | CSVKRDQADTQYF
. | TRBJ1-1 | . | TRBV10-3 | TGTGCCATCAGTGTTGCAGGGTCTAGTGTCACTGAAGCTTTCTTT | CAISVAGSSVTEAFF
TRBD1 | TRBJ1-2 | . | TRBV5-1 | TGCGCCAGCAGCTTGGTATGGACAGGGGATGGCTACACCTTC | CASSLVWTGDGYTF
. | TRBJ2-1 | . | TRBV9 | TGTGCCAGCAGCGTAGAGGGGTGGAATGAGCAGTTCTTC | CASSVEGWNEQFF
TRBD2 | TRBJ2-1 | . | TRBV10-1 | TGCGCCAGCAGTGCTACTAGCGGCAAAAACAATGAGCAGTTCTTC | CASSATSGKNNEQFF
. | TRBJ1-2 | . | TRBV19 | TGTGCCAGTAGTTCAGACATTCCGCCGTATGGCTACACCTTC | CASSSDIPPYGYTF
TRBD2 | TRBJ2-1 | . | TRBV19 | TGTGCCAGTAGTGCGACTAGCGGGAGGATCAATGAGCAGTTCTTC | CASSATSGRINEQFF
TRBD2 | TRBJ2-3 | . | TRBV5-1 | TGCGCCAGCAGCTTAGGAGCGGGGGGCACAGATACGCAGTATTTT | CASSLGAGGTDTQYF
TRBD2 | TRBJ2-2 | . | TRBV6-4 | TGTGCCAGTAGCCGGGGGGACACCGGGGAGCTGTTTTTT | CASSRGDTGELFF
. | TRBJ2-3 | . | TRBV10-3 | TGTGCCATCAGGACCGGGGACAATCCCACAGATACGCAGTATTTT | CAIRTGDNPTDTQYF
. | TRBJ1-2 | . | TRBV7-9 | TGTGCCAGCAGCTTAGAAGGCAGGGGAGGGACCTTC | CASSLEGRGGTF
. | TRBJ2-1 | . | TRBV28 | TGTGCCAGCACCACGCGACAGAACTCCTACAATGAGCAGTTCTTC | CASTTRQNSYNEQFF
. | TRBJ2-1 | . | TRBV11-3 | TGTGCCAGCAGCTTAGGGCGGGACGACAATGAGCAGTTCTTC | CASSLGRDDNEQFF
. | TRBJ2-5 | . | TRBV9 | TGTGCCAGCAGCTTTGGGGGGGGGCTACCCCAAGAGACCCAGTACTTC | CASSFGGGLPQETQYF
. | TRBJ2-5 | . | TRBV7-2 | TGTGCCAGCAGCTCCCAGGGGCCGCAGCGAGAGACCCAGTACTTC | CASSSQGPQRETQYF
TRBD1 | TRBJ1-1 | once | TRBV27 | TGTGCCAGCAGTCAACAGGGGGCTAAGAACACTGAAGCTTTCTTT | CASSQQGAKNTEAFF
TRBD2 | TRBJ2-2 | . | TRBV5-1 | TGCGCCAGCAGCTTGGGTGGTCTAGCGGGAGCCGGGGAGCTGTTTTTT | CASSLGGLAGAGELFF
TRBD1 | TRBJ2-7 | once | TRBV5-1 | TGCGCCAGCAGCTCCCGACAGGGCCCCTACGAGCAGTACTTC | CASSSRQGPYEQYF
. | TRBJ2-7 | . | TRBV6-6 | TGTGCCAGCAGTACGACCGAGCGCCCCTACGAGCAGTACTTC | CASSTTERPYEQYF
. | TRBJ1-1 | . | TRBV12-2 | TGTGCAAGTCGCTTAGCGCGACAGGGCCCTTCGGCTTTTAACACTGAAGCTTTCTTT | CASRLARQGPSAFNTEAFF
. | TRBJ1-2 | few | TRBV30 | TGTGCCTGGAGAGGGGGGGCCAACTATGGCTACACCTTC | CAWRGGANYGYTF
TRBD1 | TRBJ1-3 | . | TRBV18 | TGTGCCAGCTCACCGCTCCGGACAGGGGGCTCCGGTGGTGGAAACACCATATATTTT | CASSPLRTGGSGGGNTIYF